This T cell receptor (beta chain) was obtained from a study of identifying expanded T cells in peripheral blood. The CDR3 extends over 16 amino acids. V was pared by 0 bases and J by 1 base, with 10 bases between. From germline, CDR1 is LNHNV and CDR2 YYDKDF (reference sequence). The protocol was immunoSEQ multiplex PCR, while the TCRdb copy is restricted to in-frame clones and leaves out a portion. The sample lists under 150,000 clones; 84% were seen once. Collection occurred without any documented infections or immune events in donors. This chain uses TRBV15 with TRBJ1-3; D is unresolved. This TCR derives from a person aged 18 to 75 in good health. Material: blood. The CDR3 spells CATSRDSASSGNTIYF. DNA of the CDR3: TGTGCCACCAGCAGAGATTCAGCGTCTTCTGGAAACACCATATATTTT.